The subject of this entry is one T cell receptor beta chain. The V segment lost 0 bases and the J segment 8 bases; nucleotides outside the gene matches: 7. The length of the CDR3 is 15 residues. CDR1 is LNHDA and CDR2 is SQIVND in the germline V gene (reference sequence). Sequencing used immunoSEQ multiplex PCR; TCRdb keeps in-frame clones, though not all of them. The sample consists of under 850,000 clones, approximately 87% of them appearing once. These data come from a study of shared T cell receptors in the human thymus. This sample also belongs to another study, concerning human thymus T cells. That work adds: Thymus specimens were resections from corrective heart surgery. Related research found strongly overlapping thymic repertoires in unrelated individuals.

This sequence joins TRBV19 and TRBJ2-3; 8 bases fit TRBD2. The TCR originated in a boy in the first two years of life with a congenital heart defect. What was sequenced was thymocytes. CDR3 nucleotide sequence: TGTGCCAGTAGTATAGAAGAGCGGGAGCGGGGTACGCAGTATTTT. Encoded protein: CASSIEERERGTQYF. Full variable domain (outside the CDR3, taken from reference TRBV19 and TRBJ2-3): DGGITQSPKYLFRKEGQNVTLSCEQNLNHDAMYWYRQDPGQGLRLIYYSQIVNDFQKGDIAEGYSVSREKKESFPLTVTSAQKNPTAFYLCASSIEERERGTQYFGPGTRLTVL.